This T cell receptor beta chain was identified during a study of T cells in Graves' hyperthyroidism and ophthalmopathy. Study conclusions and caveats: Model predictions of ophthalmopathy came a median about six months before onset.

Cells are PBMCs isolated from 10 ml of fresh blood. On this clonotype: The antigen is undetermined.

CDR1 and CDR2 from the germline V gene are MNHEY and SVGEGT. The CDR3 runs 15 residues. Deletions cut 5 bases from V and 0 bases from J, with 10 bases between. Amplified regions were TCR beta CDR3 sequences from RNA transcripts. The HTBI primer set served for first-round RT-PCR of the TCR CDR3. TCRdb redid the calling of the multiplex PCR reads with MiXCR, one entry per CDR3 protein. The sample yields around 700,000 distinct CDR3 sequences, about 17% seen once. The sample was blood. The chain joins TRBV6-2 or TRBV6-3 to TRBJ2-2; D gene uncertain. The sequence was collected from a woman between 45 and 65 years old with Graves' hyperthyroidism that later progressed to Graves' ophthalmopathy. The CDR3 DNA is TGTGCCAGCAGTATAGGGCCCGCGAACACCGGGGAGCTGTTTTTT. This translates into CASSIGPANTGELFF.